This entry features one T cell receptor beta chain sequence. What it binds is not known. This sample was included in a study of shared clonotypes between healthy human individuals. Study-wide results and limits: Among donors, the sharing of clonotypes was expected to be influenced by sequencing depth. Against clonotypes common to all four donors, non-shared ones had lower generation probabilities.

This CDR3 has 19 residues. CDR1 is SGHTA, CDR2 FQGNSA, per germline. V was pared by 3 bases and J by 0 bases, with 18 bases between. Clones were sequenced by immunoSEQ multiplex PCR, and TCRdb holds only the in-frame ones, with some missing. The sample comprises about 2.3 million clones, about 90% of which are singletons, and approximately 0.41% rests with the top ten. None of the donors, who were healthy HIV-negative adults, had recently had acute infections or vaccinations. Material: naive CD4+ T cells from PBMCs. Subset meaning: CD45RA+ positively selected. The receptor comes from a man aged 18 to 29 in good health. Some clones in this sample may be carry-over from other donors' samples. This rearrangement joins TRBV7-2 to TRBJ2-6; D is perhaps TRBD2 (5 bases). This chain's CDR3 is CASSLRVLNRFSGANVLTF. The CDR3 DNA reads TGTGCCAGCAGCTTGAGGGTGTTGAACAGATTCTCTGGGGCCAACGTCCTGACTTTC.